These 14 T cell receptor beta chains originate from one sample sequenced in a study of cytotoxic CD8 clonotypes in ibrutinib-treated CLL. Profiling relied on immunoSEQ multiplex PCR, and the TCRdb table lists in-frame clones only, not all of them. The table shows 60,000 to 95,000 clones, with approximately 87% occurring only once. Source: PBMCs, taken after 24 months of ibrutinib treatment. The origin of the receptors is a human donor with chronic lymphocytic leukemia.

The chain recombines TRBV6-1 with TRBJ2-1; D is perhaps TRBD2 (7 bases). The germline gives CDR1 MNHNS, CDR2 SASEGT. The CDR3 consists of 15 residues. V lost 6 bases, J lost 9 bases, and 21 bases lay in between. CDR3 coding DNA: TGTGCCAGCAGGGAAAGAAGGGGGGAGGGCCGTGAGCAGTTCTTC. Translated: CASRERRGEGREQFF.

The rearrangement links TRBV19 to TRBJ2-5, with 10 bases that match TRBD2. The ends lost 2 bases at V and 5 bases at J; junction bases unmatched: 14. CDR1 and CDR2 from the germline V gene are LNHDA and SQIVND (reference sequence). The CDR3 has 18 amino acids. In DNA form, the CDR3 reads TGTGCCAGTAGTATATGGCCCGCTAGCGGGAGTAATAGTGAGACCCAGTACTTC. Translating it yields CASSIWPASGSNSETQYF.

The chain recombines TRBV9 with TRBJ2-1; tentative D call: TRBD1 (5 bases). This CDR3 comprises 17 residues. The V end lost 0 bases, the J end lost 0 bases, and 13 bases lay between the germline ends. Germline-derived CDR1 and CDR2 are SGDLS and YYNGEE. The CDR3 region has the DNA TGTGCCAGCAGCGTAGCTAGGGGCGGTAGCTCCTACAATGAGCAGTTCTTC. It is translated as CASSVARGGSSYNEQFF.

The V and J genes are TRBV4-1 and TRBJ1-3, with D perhaps matching TRBD1 (5 bases). The CDR3 spans 18 residues. V lost 0 bases, J lost 0 bases, and 15 bases lay in between. Germline V gene sequence: CDR1 MGHRA, CDR2 YSYEKL. Here the CDR3 reads CASSQDRARANSGNTIYF. Here the CDR3 DNA reads TGCGCCAGCAGCCAAGATCGGGCCAGGGCAAACTCTGGAAACACCATATATTTT.

This chain connects TRBV10-3 to TRBJ2-7; D may be TRBD1 (6 bases). V was trimmed by 0 bases and J by 2 bases, leaving 8 bases between them. Germline V gene lookup returns CDR1 ENHRY and CDR2 SYGVKD. This CDR3 has 14 residues. CDR3 nucleotide sequence: TGTGCCATCAGTGAGTCGGGGGCGACCTACGAGCAGTACTTC. Residues: CAISESGATYEQYF.

The rearrangement links TRBV5-1 to TRBJ2-3; 13 positions match TRBD2. Germline V CDR1 and CDR2: SGHRS, YFSETQ. V was clipped by 1 base and J by 7 bases; unmatched bases: 6. This CDR3 has 16 amino acids. The CDR3 DNA sequence: TGCGCCAGCAGCTTGCCCACTAGCGGGAGGGTAAATACGCAGTATTTT. Translation: CASSLPTSGRVNTQYF.

The chain is built from TRBV4-1 and TRBJ2-4; a weak D match, TRBD1 (8 bases). Looked up from germline, CDR1 is MGHRA and CDR2 is YSYEKL. The V gene lost 8 bases and the J gene lost 0 bases, with 14 bases spanning the gap. This CDR3 spans 15 amino acids. CDR3 protein: CASGGGTGAKNIQYF. The CDR3 region has the DNA TGCGCCAGCGGGGGAGGGACAGGAGCCAAAAACATTCAGTACTTC.

As to this clone: At one end, the junction sequence differs from germline, possibly due to a read error. The chain is built from TRBV7-3 and TRBJ2-6; either TRBD1 or TRBD2 may fit D (6 bases each). The germline V gene has CDR1 SGHTA and CDR2 FQGTGA. The CDR3 runs 16 residues. CDR3 residues: CASTLAEGAGANVLTF. CDR3 nucleotide sequence: TGTGCCAGCACCTTAGCGGAGGGGGCTGGGGCCAACGTCCTGACTTTC.

V usage is TRBV7-9 and J usage is TRBJ1-4; D perhaps matches TRBD1 (5 bases). This CDR3 spans 16 amino acids. V lost 0 bases to trimming and J lost 5 bases, with 13 bases between them. Per germline, CDR1 SEHNR and CDR2 FQNEAQ (reference sequence). CDR3 DNA sequence: TGTGCCAGCAGCTTAGCCTACAGGCGATCGAATGAAAAACTGTTTTTT. Residues: CASSLAYRRSNEKLFF. Using reference TRBV7-9 and TRBJ1-4 for the parts outside the CDR3, the full variable domain is DTGVSQNPRHKITKRGQNVTFRCDPISEHNRLYWYRQTLGQGPEFLTYFQNEAQLEKSRLLSDRFSAERPKGSFSTLEIQRTEQGDSAMYLCASSLAYRRSNEKLFFGSGTQLSVL.

The rearrangement joins TRBV7-2 to TRBJ1-3; tentatively, D is TRBD1 (5 bases). Germline loops: CDR1 SGHTA, CDR2 FQGNSA. V lost 6 bases to trimming and J lost 3 bases, with 15 bases between them. The CDR3 sequence is 15 residues long. The DNA of the CDR3 is TGTGCCAGCAGTTCGGGGCGGATAAGTGGAAACACCATATATTTT. Its protein is CASSSGRISGNTIYF.

The rearrangement joins TRBV5-1 to TRBJ2-7; 8 bases are a match to TRBD2. The ends lost 4 bases at V and 6 bases at J; junction bases unmatched: 9. The CDR3 consists of 14 residues. CDR1 and CDR2 (germline): SGHRS, YFSETQ. The CDR3 region is CASSPGLVNGEQYF. CDR3 coding DNA: TGCGCCAGCAGCCCGGGACTAGTGAACGGCGAGCAGTACTTC.

The gene calls are TRBV2 and TRBJ2-3, with TRBD2 as a possible D gene (6 bases). Germline CDR1 and CDR2: SNHLY and FYNNEI. Between the trimmed V and J ends, which lost 6 bases and 0 bases, there was a span of 10 bases. The CDR3 has 14 amino acids. The CDR3 is CASSPGTSTDTQYF. For the CDR3, the DNA is TGTGCCAGCAGCCCCGGGACTAGCACAGATACGCAGTATTTT.

V gene TRBV7-2 combines with J gene TRBJ1-5, with TRBD1 matching over 7 bases. The CDR3 is made up of 13 amino acids. The trim removed 5 bases at V and 4 bases at J, leaving 2 bases unmatched. The germline V gene has CDR1 SGHTA and CDR2 FQGNSA. As DNA, the CDR3 is TGTGCCAGCAGCCGACAGGGAAATCAGCCCCAGCATTTT. This translates into CASSRQGNQPQHF.

The CDR3 region is CASSPRGGQFTDTQYF. The CDR3 nucleotides are TGCGCCAGCAGCCCAAGGGGGGGACAGTTCACAGATACGCAGTATTTT. The chain combines TRBV5-1 with TRBJ2-3; perhaps D is TRBD1 or TRBD2 (7 bases each). The CDR3 is 16 amino acids. CDR1 SGHRS and CDR2 YFSETQ come from the germline V gene. V was cut by 4 bases and J by 2 bases, with 17 bases left in between. Based on the CDR3 plus reference TRBV5-1 and TRBJ2-3, the full variable domain is KAGVTQTPRYLIKTRGQQVTLSCSPISGHRSVSWYQQTPGQGLQFLFEYFSETQRNKGNFPGRFSGRQFSNSRSEMNVSTLELGDSALYLCASSPRGGQFTDTQYFGPGTRLTVL.